Described below is a single TCR beta chain sequence and its context. A few counts support this clonotype. The specificity of this receptor is unknown. Base-call qualities are not available, and no considerably larger clone is one nucleotide away. The data belong to a study of T cells after yellow fever vaccination (dated by TCRdb to between 2018 and 2020). With respect to the entire study: Libraries from fractions with low cell numbers were prepared with the SMART-Seq v4 Ultra Low Input RNA kit. To track T-cell clones before and after primary and booster YFV17D yellow fever vaccination, bulk TCR alpha and beta repertoires were sequenced longitudinally. Two healthy male donors made up the cohort, one aged 18 to 29 years and the other aged 30 to 40 years. Blood samples were taken at several timepoints before and after primary and secondary immunization, and bulk PBMC replicates and cell subsets were isolated.

Sequences SEHNR (CDR1) and FQNEAQ (CDR2) are obtained from the germline V gene (reference sequence). V and J lose 2 bases and 4 bases, and a span of 13 bases separates them. The CDR3 runs 15 amino acids, cysteine and phenylalanine included. Only the CDR3 region is kept as DNA, spanning 45 bases read in frame from base 1. The full study reports these points: After the booster, most of the clones that had expanded following primary vaccination were detected again (almost 98% of CD4 and roughly 90% of CD8), which suggests that memory was broadly maintained. Because only two donors were included in the study, the extent to which the findings can be generalized is limited. A small fraction of clonotypes showed up in both the CD4 and CD8 compartments, probably as a result of convergent recombination. FACS-sorted repertoires could contain abundant contaminating clonotypes from the bulk population, so computational filtering was required. Compared with the primary T-cell response, the secondary T-cell response was faster but weaker, reaching its peak on day 5 rather than on day 15.

The treatment or condition label of this sample denotes: live attenuated yellow fever vaccine strain. A standard Ficoll-Paque protocol was used to isolate PBMCs from peripheral blood. CD4 and CD8 T-cell fractions were isolated with Dynabeads CD4 and CD8 positive selection kits. TriZol was used to extract RNA from bulk PBMCs, CD4 and CD8 fractions, and dextramer-positive and dextramer-negative fractions. The sample was run on an Illumina NovaSeq 6000. TCR cDNA was synthesized by 5'RACE template switching, which introduced a universal primer site and unique molecular identifiers. Priming for cDNA synthesis came from both the TCR alpha and TCR beta constant segments. Library amplification used two PCR steps, and the second PCR step added sample barcodes and sequencing adapters. Sequencing of the libraries was done on either Illumina HiSeq 2500 (2x100 bp) or NovaSeq (2x150 bp). Under the source paper's analysis protocol: MIGEC handled demultiplexing of reads and collapsing into UMI consensus sequences, while MiXCR performed V(D)J alignment. Vaccine-responding clonotypes were defined with edgeR using replicate PBMC samples, requiring FDR below 0.01 and a log2 fold change above 5 up to day 15. CD4 or CD8 identity was assigned to each bulk clonotype according to whether the clonotype was present at higher abundance in the sequenced CD4 repertoire or the sequenced CD8 repertoire. TCRdb reran the public reads through fastp at Q25 and MiXCR, keeping productive beta chains. Rows with a matching CDR3 protein are joined into one entry that keeps the most common DNA and genes. The V and J calls follow TCRdb's processing rather than the paper's. The sample table shows about 170,000 distinct CDR3 sequences, and approximately 9.9% are seen once. The ten largest account for less than 40% of the sample.

The sequencing here drew on CD8+ T cells sorted from PBMCs, taken 15 days after the yellow fever booster vaccination. The rearranged chain carries TRBV7-9 and TRBJ2-3; TRBD2 could be the D gene, as 5 bases match. The TCR originated in a man aged 18 to 29 who received the YFV17D yellow fever vaccine. The CDR3 protein: CASSLTASFADTQYF. Here is the DNA: TGTGCCAGCAGCTTAACGGCTAGCTTCGCAGATACGCAGTATTTT.